Described below is a single TCR beta chain sequence and its context. Its antigen is not identified. Primers: 60 Vbeta forward and 13 Jbeta reverse. The protocol was immunoSEQ multiplex PCR, while the TCRdb copy is restricted to in-frame clones and leaves out a portion. The data hold about 140,000 clones, with roughly three quarters observed a single time. The CDR3 loop spans 16 amino acids. CDR1 is SGHVS and CDR2 is FNYEAQ in the germline V gene. J gave up 5 bases and V 5 bases, and 14 bases lay outside the gene matches. The data derive from a study of cytomegalovirus exposure and HLA in healthy donors. Study-wide context: Earlier, some 200 million T cells were analyzed, and 90 million to 140 million unique TCR beta sequences were found among them.

Overall study results and limits: TCR beta V- and J-gene trimming was later associated with a missense DCLRE1C variant. There were under 200 TCR beta chains listed as cytomegalovirus-associated.

The sample was PBMCs. This clonotype was obtained from a young man in good health and CMV-seronegative. This rearrangement joins TRBV7-6 to TRBJ2-5, with TRBD1 matching over 7 bases. The CDR3 loop reads CASSRNILGGGETQYF. DNA for the CDR3: TGTGCCAGCAGCCGGAATATTCTAGGGGGCGGGGAGACCCAGTACTTC.